The entry below describes one TCR beta chain. The data were obtained in a study of blood T cell repertoires in COVID-19. About the study: Whether acute or convalescent, the COVID-19 samples came from the United States, Italy and Spain.

Methods used by the authors: Estimation of nucleated cell counts was performed using reference gene primer amplification. TCRdb keeps only in-frame clones here, not all; method: immunoSEQ multiplex PCR. The V and J calls and the clone size are those of that table, but D and trimming were determined from the DNA. The sample contains more than 300,000 clones, 88% of which appear only once. CDR1 is MDHEN, CDR2 SYDVKM, per germline. This CDR3 region has 13 residues. The junction had 6 bases not matched to a gene; V was cut back by 7 bases and J by 8 bases. Participants had their cohort set by participant-reported clinical history.

The TCR comes from a young woman who had recovered from COVID-19. This chain connects TRBV28 to TRBJ2-1; 9 bases map to TRBD1. Specimen: PBMCs or T cells enriched from blood (not recorded which). CDR3 protein: CASIQGQGDEQFF. The DNA of the CDR3 is TGTGCCAGCATCCAGGGACAGGGCGATGAGCAGTTCTTC.